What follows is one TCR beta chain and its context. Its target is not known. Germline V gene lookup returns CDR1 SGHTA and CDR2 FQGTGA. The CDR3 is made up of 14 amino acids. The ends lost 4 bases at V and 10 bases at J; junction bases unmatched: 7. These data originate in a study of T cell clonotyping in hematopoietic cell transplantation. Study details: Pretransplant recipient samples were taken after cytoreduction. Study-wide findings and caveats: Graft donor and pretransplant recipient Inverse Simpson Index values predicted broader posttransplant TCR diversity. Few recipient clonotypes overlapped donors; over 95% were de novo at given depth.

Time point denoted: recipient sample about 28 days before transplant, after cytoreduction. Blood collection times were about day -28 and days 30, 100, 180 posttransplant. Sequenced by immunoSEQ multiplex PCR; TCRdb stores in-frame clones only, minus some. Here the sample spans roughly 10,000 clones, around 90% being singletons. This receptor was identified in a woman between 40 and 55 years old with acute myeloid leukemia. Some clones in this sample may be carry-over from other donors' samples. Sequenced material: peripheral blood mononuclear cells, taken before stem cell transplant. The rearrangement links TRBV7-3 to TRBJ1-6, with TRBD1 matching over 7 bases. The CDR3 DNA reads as TGTGCCAGCAGCTCCACAGGGGCAAGGTCACCCCTCCACTTT. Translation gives CASSSTGARSPLHF.